Reported below is one T cell receptor beta chain. This entry comes from a study of control samples from healthy donors and cancer patients. Germline CDR1 reads LGHNT; CDR2 reads FRNRAP. J lost 0 bases, V lost 4 bases, and 6 bases had no gene match. The CDR3 consists of 16 residues. Measured with immunoSEQ multiplex PCR; TCRdb has only the in-frame clones, and not every one. The sample has approximately 160,000 clones, just under 95% seen once. The receptor's source is an older woman in good health. Sample: blood. V usage is TRBV12-5 and J usage is TRBJ1-3; TRBD1 matches 7 bases. The CDR3 nucleotides are TGTGCTAGTGGTTCGGGCGACAGGGCCTCTGGAAACACCATATATTTT. It yields the protein CASGSGDRASGNTIYF. The full variable domain, its missing parts supplied by reference TRBV12-5 and TRBJ1-3, is DARVTQTPRHKVTEMGQEVTMRCQPILGHNTVFWYRQTMMQGLELLAYFRNRAPLDDSGMPKDRFSAEMPDATLATLKIQPSEPRDSAVYFCASGSGDRASGNTIYFGEGSWLTVV.